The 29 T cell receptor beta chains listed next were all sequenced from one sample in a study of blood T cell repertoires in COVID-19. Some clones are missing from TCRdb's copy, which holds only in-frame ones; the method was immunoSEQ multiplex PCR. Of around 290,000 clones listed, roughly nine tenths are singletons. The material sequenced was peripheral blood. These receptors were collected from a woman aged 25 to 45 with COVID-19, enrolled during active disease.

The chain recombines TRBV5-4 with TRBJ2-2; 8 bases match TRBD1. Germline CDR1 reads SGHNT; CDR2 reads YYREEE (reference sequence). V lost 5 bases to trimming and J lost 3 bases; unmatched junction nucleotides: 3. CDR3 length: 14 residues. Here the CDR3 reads CASRKTGDTGELFF. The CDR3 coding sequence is TGTGCCAGCAGGAAGACAGGGGACACCGGGGAGCTGTTTTTT.

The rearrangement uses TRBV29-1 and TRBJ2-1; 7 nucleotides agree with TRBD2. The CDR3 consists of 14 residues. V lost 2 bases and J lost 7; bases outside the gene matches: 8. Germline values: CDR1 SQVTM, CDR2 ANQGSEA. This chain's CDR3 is CSVELPSGGNEQFF. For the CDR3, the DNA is TGCAGCGTTGAACTGCCTAGCGGTGGAAATGAGCAGTTCTTC.

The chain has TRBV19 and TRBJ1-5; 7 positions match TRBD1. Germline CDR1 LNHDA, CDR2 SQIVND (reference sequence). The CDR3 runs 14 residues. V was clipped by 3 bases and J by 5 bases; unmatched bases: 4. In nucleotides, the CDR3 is TGTGCCAGTAGTATCCTACAGGGGTATCAGCCCCAGCATTTT. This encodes CASSILQGYQPQHF.

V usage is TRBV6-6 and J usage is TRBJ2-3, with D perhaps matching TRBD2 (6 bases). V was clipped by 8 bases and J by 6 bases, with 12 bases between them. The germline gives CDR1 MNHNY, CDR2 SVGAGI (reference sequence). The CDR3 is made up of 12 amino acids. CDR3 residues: CASLRDGDTQYF. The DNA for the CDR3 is TGTGCCAGCCTGCGGGATGGTGATACGCAGTATTTT.

The CDR3 DNA follows: TGCGCCAGCAGCTTATTCGGACTAGCGGGACCAGGGGACAATGAGCAGTTCTTC. It codes for CASSLFGLAGPGDNEQFF. The chain is built from TRBV5-1 and TRBJ2-1; 12 bases are shared with TRBD2. Trimming cost V 2 bases and J 5 bases; bases outside gene matches: 11. The CDR3 contains 18 residues. Germline V gives CDR1 SGHRS, CDR2 YFSETQ. Full variable domain (missing parts from reference TRBV5-1 and TRBJ2-1): KAGVTQTPRYLIKTRGQQVTLSCSPISGHRSVSWYQQTPGQGLQFLFEYFSETQRNKGNFPGRFSGRQFSNSRSEMNVSTLELGDSALYLCASSLFGLAGPGDNEQFFGPGTRLTVL.

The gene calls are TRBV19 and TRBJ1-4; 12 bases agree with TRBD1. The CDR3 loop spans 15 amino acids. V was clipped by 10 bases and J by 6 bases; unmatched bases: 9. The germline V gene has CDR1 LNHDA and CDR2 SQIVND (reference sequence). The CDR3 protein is CATDPGDRGHEKLFF. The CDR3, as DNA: TGTGCCACGGACCCCGGGGACAGGGGGCATGAAAAACTGTTTTTT.

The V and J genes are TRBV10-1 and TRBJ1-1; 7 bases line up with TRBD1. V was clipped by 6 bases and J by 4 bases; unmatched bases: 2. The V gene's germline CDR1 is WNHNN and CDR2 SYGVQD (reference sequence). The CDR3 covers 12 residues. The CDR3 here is CASSRDSTEAFF. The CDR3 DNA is TGCGCCAGCAGCCGGGACAGCACTGAAGCTTTCTTT.

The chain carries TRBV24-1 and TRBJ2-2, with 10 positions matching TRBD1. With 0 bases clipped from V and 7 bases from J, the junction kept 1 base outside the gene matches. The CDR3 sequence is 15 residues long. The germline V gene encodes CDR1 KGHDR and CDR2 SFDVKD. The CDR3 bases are TGTGCCACCAGTGATTTGGGACAGGGGGACGGGGAGCTGTTTTTT. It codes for CATSDLGQGDGELFF.

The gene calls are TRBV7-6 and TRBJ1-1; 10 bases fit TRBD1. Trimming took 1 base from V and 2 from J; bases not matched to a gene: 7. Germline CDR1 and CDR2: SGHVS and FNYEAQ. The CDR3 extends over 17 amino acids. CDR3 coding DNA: TGTGCCAGCAGCTTAGGGGCCGGGACAGGGGTTAACACTGAAGCTTTCTTT. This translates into CASSLGAGTGVNTEAFF.

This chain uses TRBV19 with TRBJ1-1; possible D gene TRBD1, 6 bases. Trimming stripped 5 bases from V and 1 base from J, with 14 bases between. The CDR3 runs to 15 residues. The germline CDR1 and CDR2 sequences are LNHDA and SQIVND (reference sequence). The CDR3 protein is CASSGGDLRNTEAFF. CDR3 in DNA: TGTGCCAGTAGTGGGGGCGATCTCCGGAACACTGAAGCTTTCTTT.

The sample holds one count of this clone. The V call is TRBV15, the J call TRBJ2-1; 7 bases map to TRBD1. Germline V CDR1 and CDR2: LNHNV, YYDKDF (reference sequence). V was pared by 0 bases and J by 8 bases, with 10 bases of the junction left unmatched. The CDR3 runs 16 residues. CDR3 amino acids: CATSRDPGTGDDEQFF. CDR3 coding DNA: TGTGCCACCAGCAGAGATCCAGGTACAGGGGACGATGAGCAGTTCTTC.

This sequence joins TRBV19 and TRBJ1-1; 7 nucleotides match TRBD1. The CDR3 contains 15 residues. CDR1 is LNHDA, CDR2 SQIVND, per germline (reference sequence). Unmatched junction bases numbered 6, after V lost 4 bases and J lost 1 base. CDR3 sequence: CASSTNRGTNTEAFF. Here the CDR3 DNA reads TGTGCCAGTAGTACGAACAGGGGAACGAACACTGAAGCTTTCTTT.

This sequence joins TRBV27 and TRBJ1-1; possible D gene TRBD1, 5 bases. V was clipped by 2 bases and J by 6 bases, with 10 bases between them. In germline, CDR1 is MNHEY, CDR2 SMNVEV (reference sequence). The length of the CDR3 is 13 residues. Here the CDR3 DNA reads TGTGCCAGCAGTTTAGAAAAGGGGCCTGAAGCTTTCTTT. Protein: CASSLEKGPEAFF.

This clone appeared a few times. The CDR3 loop reads CASSKVGQGEVGYTF. The CDR3 nucleotides read TGTGCCAGCAGCAAAGTGGGACAGGGTGAGGTTGGCTACACCTTC. This chain links TRBV21-1 with TRBJ1-2; the D call in the table, TRBD1, was not verified against the DNA. TRBV21-1 is a recognized pseudogene. The CDR3 spans 15 residues.

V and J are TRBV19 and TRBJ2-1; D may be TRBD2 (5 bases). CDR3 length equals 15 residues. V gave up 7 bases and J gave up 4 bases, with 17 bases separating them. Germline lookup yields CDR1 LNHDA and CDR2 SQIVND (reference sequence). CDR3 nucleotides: TGTGCCAGTAAACCGGAAGCTTCGGGGTACAATGAGCAGTTCTTC. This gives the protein CASKPEASGYNEQFF.

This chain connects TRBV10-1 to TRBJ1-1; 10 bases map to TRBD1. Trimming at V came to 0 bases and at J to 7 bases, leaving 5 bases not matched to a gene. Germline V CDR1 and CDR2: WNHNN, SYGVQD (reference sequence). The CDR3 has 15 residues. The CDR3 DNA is TGCGCCAGCAGTGAGTCGACAGGGGGCACCGATGAAGCTTTCTTT. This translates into CASSESTGGTDEAFF.

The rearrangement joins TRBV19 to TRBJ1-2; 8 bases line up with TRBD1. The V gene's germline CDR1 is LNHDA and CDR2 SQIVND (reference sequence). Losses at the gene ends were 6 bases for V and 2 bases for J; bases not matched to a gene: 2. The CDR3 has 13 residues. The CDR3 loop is CASRDRANYGYTF. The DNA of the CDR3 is TGTGCCAGTAGGGACAGGGCGAACTATGGCTACACCTTC.

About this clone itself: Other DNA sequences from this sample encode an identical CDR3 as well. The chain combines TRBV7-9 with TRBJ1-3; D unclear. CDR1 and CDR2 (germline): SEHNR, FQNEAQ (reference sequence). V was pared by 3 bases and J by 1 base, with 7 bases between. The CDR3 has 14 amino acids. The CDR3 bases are TGTGCCAGCAGCTTGGGAGGGTCTGGAAACACCATATATTTT. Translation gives CASSLGGSGNTIYF. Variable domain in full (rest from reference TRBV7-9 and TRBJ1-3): DTGVSQNPRHKITKRGQNVTFRCDPISEHNRLYWYRQTLGQGPEFLTYFQNEAQLEKSRLLSDRFSAERPKGSFSTLEIQRTEQGDSAMYLCASSLGGSGNTIYFGEGSWLTVV.

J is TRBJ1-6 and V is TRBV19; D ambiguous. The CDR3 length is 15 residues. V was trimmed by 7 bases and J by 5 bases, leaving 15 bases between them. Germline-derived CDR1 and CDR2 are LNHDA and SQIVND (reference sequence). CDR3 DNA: TGTGCCAGTACTTCACGGAACGGGAATAATTCACCCCTCCACTTT. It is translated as CASTSRNGNNSPLHF.

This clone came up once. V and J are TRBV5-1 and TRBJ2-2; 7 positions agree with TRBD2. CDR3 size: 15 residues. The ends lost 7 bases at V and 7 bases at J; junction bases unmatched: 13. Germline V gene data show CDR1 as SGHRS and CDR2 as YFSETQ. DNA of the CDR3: TGCGCCAGCTCCCGCGGGGGTCTAGCCGACGGGGAGCTGTTTTTT. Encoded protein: CASSRGGLADGELFF. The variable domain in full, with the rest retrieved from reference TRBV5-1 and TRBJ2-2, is KAGVTQTPRYLIKTRGQQVTLSCSPISGHRSVSWYQQTPGQGLQFLFEYFSETQRNKGNFPGRFSGRQFSNSRSEMNVSTLELGDSALYLCASSRGGLADGELFFGEGSRLTVL.

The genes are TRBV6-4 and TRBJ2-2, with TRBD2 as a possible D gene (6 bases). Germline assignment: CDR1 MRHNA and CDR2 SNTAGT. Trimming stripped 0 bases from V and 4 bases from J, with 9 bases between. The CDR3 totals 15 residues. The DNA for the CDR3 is TGTGCCAGCAGTGACTCTGGAGGGGTCACCGGGGAGCTGTTTTTT. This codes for CASSDSGGVTGELFF.

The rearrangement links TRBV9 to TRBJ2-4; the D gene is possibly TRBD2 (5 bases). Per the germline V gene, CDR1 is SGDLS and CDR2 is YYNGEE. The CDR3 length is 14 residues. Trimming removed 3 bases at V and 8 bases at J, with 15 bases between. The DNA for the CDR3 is TGTGCCAGCAGCGCAGACCGTCGGGGAGACATTCAGTACTTC. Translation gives CASSADRRGDIQYF.

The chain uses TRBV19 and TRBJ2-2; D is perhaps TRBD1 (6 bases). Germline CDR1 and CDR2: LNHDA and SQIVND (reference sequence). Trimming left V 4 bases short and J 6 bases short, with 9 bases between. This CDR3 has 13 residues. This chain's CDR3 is CASSNQGSGELFF. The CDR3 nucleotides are TGTGCCAGTAGTAATCAGGGGTCCGGGGAGCTGTTTTTT.

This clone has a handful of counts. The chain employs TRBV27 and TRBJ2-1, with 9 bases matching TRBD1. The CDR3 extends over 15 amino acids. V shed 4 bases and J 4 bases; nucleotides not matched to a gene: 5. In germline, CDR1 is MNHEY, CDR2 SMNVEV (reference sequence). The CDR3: CASSSPTGGYNEQFF. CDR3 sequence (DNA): TGTGCCAGCAGTTCTCCGACAGGGGGTTACAATGAGCAGTTCTTC.

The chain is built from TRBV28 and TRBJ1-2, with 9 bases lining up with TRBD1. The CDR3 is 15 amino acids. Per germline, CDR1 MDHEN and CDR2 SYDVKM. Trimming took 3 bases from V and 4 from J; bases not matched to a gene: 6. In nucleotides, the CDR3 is TGTGCCAGCAGTTTGGCGGGACAGGGCGCCTATGGCTACACCTTC. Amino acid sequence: CASSLAGQGAYGYTF.

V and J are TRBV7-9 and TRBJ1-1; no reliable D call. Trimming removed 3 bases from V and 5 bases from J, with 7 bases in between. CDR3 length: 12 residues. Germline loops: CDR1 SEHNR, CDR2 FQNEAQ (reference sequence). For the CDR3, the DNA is TGTGCCAGCAGCTTTCCCCATACTGAAGCTTTCTTT. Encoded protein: CASSFPHTEAFF.

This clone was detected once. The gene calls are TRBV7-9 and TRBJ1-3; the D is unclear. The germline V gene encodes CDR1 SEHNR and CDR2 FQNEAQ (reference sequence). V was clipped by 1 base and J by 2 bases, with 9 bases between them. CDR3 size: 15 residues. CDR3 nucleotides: TGTGCCAGCAGCTTAGGAGGGAGCCCTGGAAACACCATATATTTT. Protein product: CASSLGGSPGNTIYF. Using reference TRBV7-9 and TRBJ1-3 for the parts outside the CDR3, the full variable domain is DTGVSQNPRHKITKRGQNVTFRCDPISEHNRLYWYRQTLGQGPEFLTYFQNEAQLEKSRLLSDRFSAERPKGSFSTLEIQRTEQGDSAMYLCASSLGGSPGNTIYFGEGSWLTVV.

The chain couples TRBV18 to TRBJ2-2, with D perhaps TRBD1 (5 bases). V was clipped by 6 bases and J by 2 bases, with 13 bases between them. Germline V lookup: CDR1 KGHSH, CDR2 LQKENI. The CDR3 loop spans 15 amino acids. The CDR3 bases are TGTGCCAGCTCCCCTAGTTGGGGCAACACCGGGGAGCTGTTTTTT. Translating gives CASSPSWGNTGELFF.

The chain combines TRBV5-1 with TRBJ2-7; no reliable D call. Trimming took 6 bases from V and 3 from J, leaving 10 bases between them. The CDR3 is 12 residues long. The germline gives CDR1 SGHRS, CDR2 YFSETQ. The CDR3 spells CASTGLDYEQYF. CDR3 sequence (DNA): TGCGCCAGCACTGGCCTTGACTACGAGCAGTACTTC.